This record looks at one T cell receptor beta chain sequence and its context. The sample originates from a study of shared clonotypes between healthy human individuals. Trimming pared 1 base from V and 3 bases from J, leaving 13 bases between. This CDR3 region has 15 residues. Germline V gene data show CDR1 as SEHNR and CDR2 as FQNEAQ (reference sequence). Libraries were prepared by immunoSEQ multiplex PCR; TCRdb keeps only in-frame clonotypes and omits some of them. There are fewer than 550,000 clones in the sample; about three quarters occur only once, and 9.5% to 15% lies in the top ten. This TCR derives from a woman in her 40s in good health. Some clones in this sample may be carry-over from other donors' samples. The sequencing input was PBMCs. The chain links TRBV7-9 to TRBJ2-7; D gene uncertain. CDR3 bases: TGTGCCAGCAGCTTAGGGGTTGGCAGCTTCTACGAGCAGTACTTC. The encoded protein is CASSLGVGSFYEQYF.